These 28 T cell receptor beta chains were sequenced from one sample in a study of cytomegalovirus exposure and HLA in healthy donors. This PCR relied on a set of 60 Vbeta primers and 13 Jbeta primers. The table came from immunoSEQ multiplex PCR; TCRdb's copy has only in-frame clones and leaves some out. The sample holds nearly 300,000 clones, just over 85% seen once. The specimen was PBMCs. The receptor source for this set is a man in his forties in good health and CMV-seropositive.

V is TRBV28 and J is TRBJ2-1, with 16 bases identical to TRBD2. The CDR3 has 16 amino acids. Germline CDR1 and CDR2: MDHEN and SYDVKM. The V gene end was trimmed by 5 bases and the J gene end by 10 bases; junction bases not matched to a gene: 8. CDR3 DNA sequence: TGTGCCAGCAGTGACCCGGGACTAGCGGGAGGGGGAGAGCAGTTCTTC. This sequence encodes CASSDPGLAGGGEQFF. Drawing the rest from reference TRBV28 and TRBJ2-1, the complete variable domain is DVKVTQSSRYLVKRTGEKVFLECVQDMDHENMFWYRQDPGLGLRLIYFSYDVKMKEKGDIPEGYSVSREKKERFSLILESASTNQTSMYLCASSDPGLAGGGEQFFGPGTRLTVL.

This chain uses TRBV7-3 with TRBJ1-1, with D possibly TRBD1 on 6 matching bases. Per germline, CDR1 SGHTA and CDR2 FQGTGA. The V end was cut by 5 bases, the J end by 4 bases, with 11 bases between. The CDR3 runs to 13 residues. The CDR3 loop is CASSGGPGTEAFF. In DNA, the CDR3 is TGTGCCAGCAGCGGGGGCCCGGGCACTGAAGCTTTCTTT.

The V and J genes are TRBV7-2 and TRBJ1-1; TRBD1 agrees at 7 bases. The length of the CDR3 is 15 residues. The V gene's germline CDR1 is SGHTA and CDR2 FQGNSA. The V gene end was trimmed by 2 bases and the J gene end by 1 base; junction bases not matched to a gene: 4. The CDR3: CASSLIGTANTEAFF. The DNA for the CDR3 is TGTGCCAGCAGCTTAATCGGGACAGCGAACACTGAAGCTTTCTTT.

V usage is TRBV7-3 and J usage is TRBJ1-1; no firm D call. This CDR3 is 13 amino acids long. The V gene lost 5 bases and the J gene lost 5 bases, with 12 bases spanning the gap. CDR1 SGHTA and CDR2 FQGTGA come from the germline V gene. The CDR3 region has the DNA TGTGCCAGCAGCCTCCTGAGGGAAACTGAAGCTTTCTTT. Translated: CASSLLRETEAFF.

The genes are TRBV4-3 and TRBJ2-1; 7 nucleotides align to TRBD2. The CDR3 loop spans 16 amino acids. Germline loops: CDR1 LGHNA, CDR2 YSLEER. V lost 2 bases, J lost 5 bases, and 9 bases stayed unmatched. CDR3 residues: CASSQRFIRGDNEQFF. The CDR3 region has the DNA TGCGCCAGCAGCCAACGTTTTATTCGGGGGGACAATGAGCAGTTCTTC.

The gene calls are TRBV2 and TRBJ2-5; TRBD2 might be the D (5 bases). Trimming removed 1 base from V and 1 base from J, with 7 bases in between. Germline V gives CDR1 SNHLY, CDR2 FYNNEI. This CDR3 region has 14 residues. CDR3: CASSEGTFQETQYF. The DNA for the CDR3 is TGTGCCAGCAGTGAAGGGACTTTCCAAGAGACCCAGTACTTC.

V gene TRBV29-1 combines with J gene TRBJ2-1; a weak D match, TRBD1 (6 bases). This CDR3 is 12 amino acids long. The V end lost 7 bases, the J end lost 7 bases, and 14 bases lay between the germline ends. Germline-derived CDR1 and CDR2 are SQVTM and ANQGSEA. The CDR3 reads CSGEQGTNEQFF. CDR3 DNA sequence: TGCAGCGGGGAGCAGGGGACAAATGAGCAGTTCTTC.

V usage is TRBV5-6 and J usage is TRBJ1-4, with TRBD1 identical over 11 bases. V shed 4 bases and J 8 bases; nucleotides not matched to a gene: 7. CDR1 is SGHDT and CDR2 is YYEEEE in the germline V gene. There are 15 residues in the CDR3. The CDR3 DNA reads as TGTGCCAGCAGCGCCGGACAGGGGGCTAGGGAAAAACTGTTTTTT. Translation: CASSAGQGAREKLFF.

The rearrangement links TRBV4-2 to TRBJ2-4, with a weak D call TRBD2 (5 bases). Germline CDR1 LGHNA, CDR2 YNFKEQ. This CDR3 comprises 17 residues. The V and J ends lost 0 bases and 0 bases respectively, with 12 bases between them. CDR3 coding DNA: TGTGCCAGCAGCCAAGATGAGGGTTACTTAGCCAAAAACATTCAGTACTTC. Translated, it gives CASSQDEGYLAKNIQYF.

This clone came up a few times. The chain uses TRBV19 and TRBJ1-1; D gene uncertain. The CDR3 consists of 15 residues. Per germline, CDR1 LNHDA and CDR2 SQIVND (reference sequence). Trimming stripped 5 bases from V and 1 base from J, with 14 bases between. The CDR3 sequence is CASSRRVSENTEAFF. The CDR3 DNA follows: TGTGCCAGTAGTCGGCGGGTGAGCGAGAACACTGAAGCTTTCTTT.

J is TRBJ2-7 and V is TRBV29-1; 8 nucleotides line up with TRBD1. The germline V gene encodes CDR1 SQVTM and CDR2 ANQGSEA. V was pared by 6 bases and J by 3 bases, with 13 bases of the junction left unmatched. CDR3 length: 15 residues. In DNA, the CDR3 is TGCAGCGTCATCTCATCTGGACAGGGAAACTACGAGCAGTACTTC. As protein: CSVISSGQGNYEQYF.

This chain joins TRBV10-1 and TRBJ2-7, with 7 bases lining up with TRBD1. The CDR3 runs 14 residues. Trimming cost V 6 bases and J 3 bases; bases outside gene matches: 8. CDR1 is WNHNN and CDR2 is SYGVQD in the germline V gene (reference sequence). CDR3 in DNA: TGCGCCAGCAGCTTAGTCCGGGACAGCTACGAGCAGTACTTC. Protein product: CASSLVRDSYEQYF.

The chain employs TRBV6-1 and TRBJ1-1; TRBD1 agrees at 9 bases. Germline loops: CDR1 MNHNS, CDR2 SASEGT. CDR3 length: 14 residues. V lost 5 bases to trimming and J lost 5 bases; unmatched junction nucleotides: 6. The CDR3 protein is CASSNRGRMTEAFF. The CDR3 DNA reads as TGTGCCAGCAGTAACAGGGGGCGGATGACTGAAGCTTTCTTT.

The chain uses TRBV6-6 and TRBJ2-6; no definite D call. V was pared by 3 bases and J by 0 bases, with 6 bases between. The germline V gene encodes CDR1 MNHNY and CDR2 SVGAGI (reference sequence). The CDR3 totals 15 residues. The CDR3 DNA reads TGTGCCAGCAGTTATGAGGCCTCTGGGGCCAACGTCCTGACTTTC. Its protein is CASSYEASGANVLTF.

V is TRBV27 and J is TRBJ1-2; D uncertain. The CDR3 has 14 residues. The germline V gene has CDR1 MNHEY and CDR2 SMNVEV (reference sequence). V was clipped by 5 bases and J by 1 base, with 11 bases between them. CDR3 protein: CASSPNSYNYGYTF. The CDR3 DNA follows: TGTGCCAGCAGTCCCAATAGCTATAACTATGGCTACACCTTC.

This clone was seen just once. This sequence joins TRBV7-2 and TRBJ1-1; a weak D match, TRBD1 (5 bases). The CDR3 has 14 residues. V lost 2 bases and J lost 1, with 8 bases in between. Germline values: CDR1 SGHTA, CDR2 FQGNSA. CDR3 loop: CASSLLGGNTEAFF. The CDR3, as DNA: TGTGCCAGCAGCTTATTGGGGGGGAACACTGAAGCTTTCTTT.

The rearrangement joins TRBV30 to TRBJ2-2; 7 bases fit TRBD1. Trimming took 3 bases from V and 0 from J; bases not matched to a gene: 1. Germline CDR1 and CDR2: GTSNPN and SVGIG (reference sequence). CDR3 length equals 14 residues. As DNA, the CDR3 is TGTGCCTGGAGAGGGACAGCGAACACCGGGGAGCTGTTTTTT. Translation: CAWRGTANTGELFF.

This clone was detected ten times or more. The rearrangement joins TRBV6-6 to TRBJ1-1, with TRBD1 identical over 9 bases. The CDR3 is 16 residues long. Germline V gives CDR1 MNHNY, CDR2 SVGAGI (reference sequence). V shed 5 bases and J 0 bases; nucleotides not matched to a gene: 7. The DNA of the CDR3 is TGTGCCAGCAGTAAACCCGGACAGGGGTTGAACACTGAAGCTTTCTTT. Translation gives CASSKPGQGLNTEAFF.

For the CDR3, the DNA is TGTGCCAGCAGCTTAGGATCTAGGGCAGGGGAGATGGAAAACACCATATATTTT. This translates into CASSLGSRAGEMENTIYF. The rearrangement uses TRBV11-2 and TRBJ1-3, with D possibly matching TRBD1 (6 bases). V gave up 1 base and J gave up 6 bases, with 22 bases separating them. The CDR3 sequence is 18 residues long. CDR1 is SGHAT and CDR2 is FQNNGV in the germline V gene. Drawing the rest from reference TRBV11-2 and TRBJ1-3, the complete variable domain is EAGVAQSPRYKIIEKRQSVAFWCNPISGHATLYWYQQILGQGPKLLIQFQNNGVVDDSQLPKDRFSAERLKGVDSTLKIQPAKLEDSAVYLCASSLGSRAGEMENTIYFGEGSWLTVV.

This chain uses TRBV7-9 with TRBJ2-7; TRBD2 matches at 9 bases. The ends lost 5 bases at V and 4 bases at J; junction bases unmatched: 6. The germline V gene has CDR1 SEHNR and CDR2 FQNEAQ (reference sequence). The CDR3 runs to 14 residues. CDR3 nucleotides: TGTGCCAGCAGCCTTAGCGGGAGCACTTACGAGCAGTACTTC. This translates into CASSLSGSTYEQYF.

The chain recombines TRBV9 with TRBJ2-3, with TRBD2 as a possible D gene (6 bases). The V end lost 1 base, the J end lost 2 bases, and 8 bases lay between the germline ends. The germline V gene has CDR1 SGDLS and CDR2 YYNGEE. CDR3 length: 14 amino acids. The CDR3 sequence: CASSVTSYTDTQYF. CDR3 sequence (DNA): TGTGCCAGCAGCGTAACTAGCTACACAGATACGCAGTATTTT.

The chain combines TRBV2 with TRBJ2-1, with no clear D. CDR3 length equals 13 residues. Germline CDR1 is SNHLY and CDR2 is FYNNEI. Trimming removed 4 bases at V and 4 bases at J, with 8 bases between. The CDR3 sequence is CASSGTLYNEQFF. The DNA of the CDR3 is TGTGCCAGCAGTGGAACTCTGTACAATGAGCAGTTCTTC.

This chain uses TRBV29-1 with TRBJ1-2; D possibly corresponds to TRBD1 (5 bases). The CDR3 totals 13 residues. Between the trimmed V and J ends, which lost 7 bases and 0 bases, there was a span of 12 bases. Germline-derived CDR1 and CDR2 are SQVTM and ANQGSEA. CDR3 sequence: CSGGQQANYGYTF. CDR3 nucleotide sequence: TGCAGCGGAGGTCAACAGGCTAACTATGGCTACACCTTC.

The CDR3 region has the DNA TGTGCTAGTGGTTTGGGGTCCGGAGGGGGCTACTACGACAATGAGCAGTTCTTC. Its protein product is CASGLGSGGGYYDNEQFF. The genes are TRBV12-5 and TRBJ2-1; D possibly corresponds to TRBD1 (7 bases). V was trimmed by 1 base and J by 5 bases, leaving 21 bases between them. This CDR3 is 18 amino acids long. Germline V gives CDR1 LGHNT, CDR2 FRNRAP.

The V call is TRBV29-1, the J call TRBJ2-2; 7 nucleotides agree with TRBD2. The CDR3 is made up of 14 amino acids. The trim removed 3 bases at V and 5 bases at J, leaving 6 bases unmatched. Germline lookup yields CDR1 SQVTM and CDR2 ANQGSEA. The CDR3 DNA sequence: TGCAGCGTTGAGGTGCTAGCGGCTACCGGGGAGCTGTTTTTT. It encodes CSVEVLAATGELFF.

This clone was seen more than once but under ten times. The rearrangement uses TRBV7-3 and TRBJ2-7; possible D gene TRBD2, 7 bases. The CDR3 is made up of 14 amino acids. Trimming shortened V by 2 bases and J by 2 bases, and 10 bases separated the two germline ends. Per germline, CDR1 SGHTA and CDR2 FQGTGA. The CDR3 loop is CASSLGGGPYEQYF. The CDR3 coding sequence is TGTGCCAGCAGCTTAGGGGGGGGCCCCTACGAGCAGTACTTC.

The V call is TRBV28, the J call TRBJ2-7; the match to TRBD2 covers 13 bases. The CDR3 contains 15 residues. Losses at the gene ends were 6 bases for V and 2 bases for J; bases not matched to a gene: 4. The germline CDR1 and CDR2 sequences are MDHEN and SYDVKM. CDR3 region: CASRLTSGRPYEQYF. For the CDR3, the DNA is TGTGCCAGCAGGCTGACTAGCGGGAGGCCCTACGAGCAGTACTTC.

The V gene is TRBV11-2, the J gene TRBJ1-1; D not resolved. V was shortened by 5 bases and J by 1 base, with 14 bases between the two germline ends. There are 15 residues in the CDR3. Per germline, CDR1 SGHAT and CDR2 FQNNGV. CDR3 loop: CASSPRSGWNTEAFF. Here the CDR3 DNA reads TGTGCCAGCAGCCCCCGGAGCGGGTGGAACACTGAAGCTTTCTTT.